A selection of T cell receptor beta chains follows, all from one sample in a study of breast tumors, draining lymph nodes, adjacent tissues. One entry per CDR3 protein, called by TCRdb with MiXCR from the multiplex PCR reads. This sample has tens of thousands of distinct CDR3 sequences, with under 25% found just once. Sequencing was done on a sample of breast tumor tissue. The receptors stem from a female donor with breast cancer. Some clones in this sample may be carry-over from other donors' samples. Both conserved end residues are part of each CDR3. A D gene is named only where the DNA matches it firmly. The size field is filled for only some rows; it gives once, few, many or a size class.

cdr3_nt cdr3_aa v_call clone_size d_call j_call
TGCAGTGCTAGAGATCCAGCGGGAGTAGTAGGTAGCGAGCAGTACTTC CSARDPAGVVGSEQYF TRBV20-1 NA TRBD2 TRBJ2-7
TGTGCCAGCAGTGAGTGGCGCGTCCAAGAGACCCAGTACTTC CASSEWRVQETQYF TRBV25-1 NA NA TRBJ2-5
TGCGCCAGCGGACTAGCGGGAGAGGGCTACGAGCAGTACTTC CASGLAGEGYEQYF TRBV10-2 many TRBD2 TRBJ2-7
TGTGCCAGCGGACCGACAACTTATGGCTACACCTTC CASGPTTYGYTF TRBV6-5 many NA TRBJ1-2
TGTGCCAGCAGTGAGTTCCCGTCAGGGGGTTCTTTGCCCCAGCATTTT CASSEFPSGGSLPQHF TRBV2 many TRBD1 TRBJ1-5
TGTGCCAGCAGCTTGGACAGGGGGCCGGGTTCACCCCTCCACTTT CASSLDRGPGSPLHF TRBV7-9 NA TRBD1 TRBJ1-6
TGTGCCAGCAGTTTTACGGCCTATGGCTACACCTTC CASSFTAYGYTF TRBV6-9 few NA TRBJ1-2
TGTGCCAGCAGTCCCCGGGCTAGCGGATTAGTACCCTACGAGCAGTACTTC CASSPRASGLVPYEQYF TRBV28 NA TRBD2 TRBJ2-7
TGCAGTGCTAGAGATCCTTCCGGGACTAGCGGGAGAACAGATACGCAGTATTTT CSARDPSGTSGRTDTQYF TRBV20-1 many TRBD2 TRBJ2-3
TGTGCCAGCAGCAGTTCACAGGGTGGGGGAACCTACGAGCAGTACTTC CASSSSQGGGTYEQYF TRBV7-2 many NA TRBJ2-7
TGTGCCAGCAGTGAGGATAGGTGGCTAGCGGTAAAAAAAACCACAGATACGCAGTATTTT CASSEDRWLAVKKTTDTQYF TRBV7-9 many TRBD2 TRBJ2-3
TGTGCCAGTAGTATAGGGACAGCAACTAATGAAAAACTGTTTTTT CASSIGTATNEKLFF TRBV19 few NA TRBJ1-4
TGTGCCAGCAGTGAATGGGAACGGGTAGACTACGAGCAGTACTTC CASSEWERVDYEQYF TRBV6-1 many NA TRBJ2-7
TGTGCCGGCAGTTACTCGAGTGAAAAACTGTTTTTT CAGSYSSEKLFF TRBV6-6 NA NA TRBJ1-4
TGTGCCAGCAGCTTTCGGACTAGCGGGAGCTACGAGCAGTACTTC CASSFRTSGSYEQYF TRBV3-1 many TRBD2 TRBJ2-7
TGTGCCAGCAGCGTTGGAGAAGAGACCCAGTACTTC CASSVGEETQYF TRBV9 few NA TRBJ2-5
TGTGCCAGCAGCACAAGTCGACATCTTAGCGGGGCCGCCTACAATGAGCAGTTCTTC CASSTSRHLSGAAYNEQFF TRBV7-9 many TRBD2 TRBJ2-1
TGTGCCAGCAGCGTAACTCAGCGGTCGGGCAATGAGCAGTTCTTC CASSVTQRSGNEQFF TRBV9 many NA TRBJ2-1
TGTGCCAGCAGCTCCTACGGACAGTTCAATCAGCCCCAGCATTTT CASSSYGQFNQPQHF TRBV7-8 many NA TRBJ1-5
TGTGCCAGCAGCGAAGGTGTTGGCTACACCTTC CASSEGVGYTF TRBV6-1 many NA TRBJ1-2
TGCAGTGCTAGGAGGGCTAGCGGCTACACAGATACGCAGTATTTT CSARRASGYTDTQYF TRBV20-1 many TRBD2 TRBJ2-3
TGTGCCAGCAGTTTAGGGACAGGGAATCGAATCGGGAAGACCCAGTACTTC CASSLGTGNRIGKTQYF TRBV27 NA TRBD1 TRBJ2-5
TGTGCCAGTAGTACCGCACAGACTAGCGGGAGAGTCTGGATCACCGGGGAGCTGTTTTTT CASSTAQTSGRVWITGELFF TRBV19 NA TRBD2 TRBJ2-2
TGTGCCGGCGGAGAGGGGTATGGCTACACCTTC CAGGEGYGYTF TRBV19 NA NA TRBJ1-2
TGTGCCAGCAGCTCCAACAGGGGCGGCAATCAGCCCCAGCATTTT CASSSNRGGNQPQHF TRBV6-2/TRBV6-3 many TRBD1 TRBJ1-5
TGTGCCAGCAGCTTTTATGGTAGGAACACCGGGGAGCTGTTTTTT CASSFYGRNTGELFF TRBV11-2 NA NA TRBJ2-2
TGTGCCAGTAAGGCGGCTCTTGGCACAGATACGCAGTATTTT CASKAALGTDTQYF TRBV19 many NA TRBJ2-3
TGTGCCAGCAGCCAAGCAGGGGTCGGGAAGACCCAGTACTTC CASSQAGVGKTQYF TRBV4-2 many NA TRBJ2-5
TGTGCCAGCGAACAGGACAGGGGGGTAGGCTACACCTTC CASEQDRGVGYTF TRBV2 many TRBD1 TRBJ1-2
TGTGCCACTTGGGTGAGGGAGGGAAATCAGCCCCAGCATTTT CATWVREGNQPQHF TRBV28 few NA TRBJ1-5
TGCAGCAGCGGGGGCCGTAGCACAGATACGCAGTATTTT CSSGGRSTDTQYF TRBV20-1 many TRBD2 TRBJ2-3
TGTGCCAGCCATGTAGGGGGGGCTATGGAGACCCAGTACTTC CASHVGGAMETQYF TRBV6-1 many NA TRBJ2-5
TGCGCCAGCAGCTTGACAGAATACCAGGGTGATGGGGCGAACACCGGGGGGCTGTTTTTT CASSLTEYQGDGANTGGLFF TRBV11-2 NA NA TRBJ2-2
TGTGCCAGCAGCGATAACAGTAGGGAGTGGGCCATAAAGTGGGAGACCCAGTACTTC CASSDNSREWAIKWETQYF TRBV5-6 NA NA TRBJ2-5
TGTGCCAGCAGCCAACCAACTAGCGGGGGCGATGAGCAGTTCTTC CASSQPTSGGDEQFF TRBV4-2 few TRBD2 TRBJ2-1
TGTGCCAGCAGCTTGGTGACAGGGAGGCTCACCTTC CASSLVTGRLTF TRBV5-8 many TRBD1 TRBJ1-2
TGTGCCAGCAGCTTGGAACTACTGAGCTCCTACAATGAGCAGTTCTTC CASSLELLSSYNEQFF TRBV11-2 many NA TRBJ2-1
TGTGCCAGCTCACCTACGACAGGGGTGGGTCAGCCCCAGCATTTT CASSPTTGVGQPQHF TRBV18 few TRBD1 TRBJ1-5
TGTGCCAGCAGTGAAGCGCCGACTCTCCAAAAGACCCAGTACTTC CASSEAPTLQKTQYF TRBV2 many NA TRBJ2-5
TGCAGTGCTAACCGGGACGGAGTTAGCTCCTATAATTCACCCCTCCACTTT CSANRDGVSSYNSPLHF TRBV20-1 NA NA TRBJ1-6
TGTGCCAGCAGCTCTACAGGAGCGAGACTGTTTTTT CASSSTGARLFF TRBV7-8 NA NA TRBJ1-4
TGTGCCAGTAGTACGGAATATGGCTACACCTTC CASSTEYGYTF TRBV19 many NA TRBJ1-2
TGTGCCAGCAGTCTCCGTTCCGCCTCGTCGGTTGGTGGTCCAGATACGCAGTATTTT CASSLRSASSVGGPDTQYF TRBV27 few NA TRBJ2-3
TGTGCCATCAGTGAGTTTCGGGACAGCACAGATACGCAGTATTTT CAISEFRDSTDTQYF TRBV10-3 many NA TRBJ2-3
TGCGCCAGCAGCCAAGAAGGGGGATATCAGTCCGAGCAGTACTTC CASSQEGGYQSEQYF TRBV4-1 many NA TRBJ2-7
TGCAGGGGCGCGCCGACTAGCGGGAGGCTCGATGAGCAGTTCTTC CRGAPTSGRLDEQFF TRBV20-1 many TRBD2 TRBJ2-1
TGTGCCACCAGTGATTTTCGGGGGGAGCAGTACTTC CATSDFRGEQYF TRBV24-1 many NA TRBJ2-7
TGTGCCAGCAGAGAACAGAGTGTGGCTGGAAACACCATATATTTT CASREQSVAGNTIYF TRBV12-3/TRBV12-4 many NA TRBJ1-3
TGTGCCAGCAGCTTATACGGCTATGGCTACACCTTC CASSLYGYGYTF TRBV7-9 many NA TRBJ1-2